What follows is one T cell receptor beta chain and its context. This record belongs to a study of control samples from healthy donors and cancer patients. CDR1 is MDHEN, CDR2 SYDVKM, per germline. The V and J ends lost 7 bases and 10 bases respectively, with 11 bases between them. The CDR3 has 12 amino acids. Only in-frame clones appear in the TCRdb table, and some are missing; sequencing was by immunoSEQ multiplex PCR. Here the sample spans around 150,000 clones, over 85% being singletons. The specimen sequenced was blood. The receptor comes from a man aged 25-45 years in good health. This sequence joins TRBV28 and TRBJ1-6, with unresolved D. This CDR3 is CASTFLSSPLHF. CDR3 DNA sequence: TGTGCCAGCACCTTTTTAAGCTCACCCCTCCACTTT.